This TCR beta chain was recovered during a study of glioma-infiltrating T cells after dendritic cell vaccination. Study at large: At biweekly intervals, patients got three intradermal dendritic cell vaccine injections.

Selection required adequate fresh-frozen tumor tissue plus more than two years' survival data. The protocol was immunoSEQ multiplex PCR, while the TCRdb copy is restricted to in-frame clones and leaves out a portion. The table shows roughly 41,000 clones, with approximately 82% occurring only once. This CDR3 is built from 14 residues. Trimming cost V 0 bases and J 6 bases, with 9 bases left between them. The V gene's germline CDR1 is SGHRS and CDR2 YFSETQ. As to this clone: Its antigen is still unknown.

General study points: TCR clonality showed no direct relationship with survival.

The J gene is TRBJ2-2, the V gene TRBV5-1; unclear D gene. The specimen comprised blood, sampled before dendritic cell vaccination. The sequence was collected from a human donor with glioblastoma. DNA of the CDR3: TGCGCCAGCAGCTTGGGTCCACAATCCGGGGAGCTGTTTTTT. Translating it yields CASSLGPQSGELFF.